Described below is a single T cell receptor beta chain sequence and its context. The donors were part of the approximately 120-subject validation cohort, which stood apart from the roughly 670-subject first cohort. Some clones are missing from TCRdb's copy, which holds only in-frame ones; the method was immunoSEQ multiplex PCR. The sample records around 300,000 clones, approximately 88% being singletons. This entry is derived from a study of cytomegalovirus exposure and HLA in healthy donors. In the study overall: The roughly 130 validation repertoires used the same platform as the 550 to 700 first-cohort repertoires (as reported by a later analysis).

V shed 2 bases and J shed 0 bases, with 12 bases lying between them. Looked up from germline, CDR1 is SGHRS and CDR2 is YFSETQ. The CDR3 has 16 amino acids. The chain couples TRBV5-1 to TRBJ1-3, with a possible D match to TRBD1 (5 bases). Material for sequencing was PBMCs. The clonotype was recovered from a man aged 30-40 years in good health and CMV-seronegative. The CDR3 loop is CASSFQGVDSGNTIYF. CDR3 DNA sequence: TGCGCCAGCAGCTTCCAGGGCGTGGACTCTGGAAACACCATATATTTT. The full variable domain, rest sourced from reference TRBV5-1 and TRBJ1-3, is KAGVTQTPRYLIKTRGQQVTLSCSPISGHRSVSWYQQTPGQGLQFLFEYFSETQRNKGNFPGRFSGRQFSNSRSEMNVSTLELGDSALYLCASSFQGVDSGNTIYFGEGSWLTVV.